This is a list of T cell receptor beta chains from one sample in a study of radiation and T cells in renal cell carcinoma. Assay used: immunoSEQ multiplex PCR; TCRdb lists only in-frame clones, some missing. The table lists some 10,000 clones, approximately 62% of them singletons, with around 15% in the top ten. Sequenced material: tumor tissue, taken from a patient whose treatment included radiotherapy and nephrectomy. The receptors stem from a woman in her fifties or sixties with renal cell carcinoma. Each CDR3 is given with its conserved first and last residue. The D gene is left open where the match is weak. Size values are once, few and many counts, or a class for expanded clones, and some rows have none.

D gene | J gene | V gene | clone size | CDR3 protein | CDR3 DNA
. | TRBJ1-4 | TRBV10-2 | few | CASTGHLNEKLFF | TGCGCCAGCACGGGACATCTTAATGAAAAACTGTTTTTT
TRBD2 | TRBJ2-3 | TRBV6-5 | medium-sized | CASSPTSGGNTQYF | TGTGCCAGCAGCCCAACTAGCGGGGGTAATACGCAGTATTTT
TRBD1 | TRBJ1-2 | TRBV5-1 | . | CASATGTGDGQAGYTF | TGCGCCAGCGCAACCGGGACAGGGGATGGGCAGGCTGGCTACACCTTC
. | TRBJ2-7 | TRBV7-6 | . | CASSLGLDPSEQYF | TGTGCCAGCAGCTTAGGACTAGACCCCTCCGAGCAGTACTTC
TRBD1 | TRBJ1-2 | TRBV28 | once | CASSLMTGWGYGYTF | TGTGCCAGCAGTTTGATGACAGGGTGGGGGTATGGCTACACCTTC
. | TRBJ1-1 | TRBV4-3 | . | CASSQEFSPGKNTEAFF | TGCGCCAGCAGCCAAGAATTCTCCCCAGGAAAGAACACTGAAGCTTTCTTT
. | TRBJ1-4 | TRBV2 | . | CASSLGGANEKLFF | TGTGCCAGCAGTTTAGGGGGGGCGAATGAAAAACTGTTTTTT
TRBD2 | TRBJ2-3 | TRBV10-3 | . | CAISTAGVAGGDTQYF | TGTGCCATCAGCACGGCTGGGGTAGCGGGGGGAGATACGCAGTATTTT
TRBD1 | TRBJ1-2 | TRBV4-1 | few | CASSQLGQPYGYTF | TGCGCCAGCAGCCAGCTGGGACAGCCCTATGGCTACACCTTC
. | TRBJ2-1 | TRBV7-3 | . | CASSLNGYNEQFF | TGTGCCAGCAGCTTAAACGGTTACAATGAGCAGTTCTTC
. | TRBJ1-5 | TRBV28 | . | CASLLQKQYSNQPQHF | TGTGCCAGCCTCTTACAAAAGCAGTATAGCAATCAGCCCCAGCATTTT
TRBD1 | TRBJ2-2 | TRBV2 | . | CASRPGTGNTGELFF | TGTGCCAGCAGGCCCGGGACAGGGAACACCGGGGAGCTGTTTTTT
. | TRBJ2-7 | TRBV7-8 | few | CASSSPPRAYEQYF | TGTGCCAGCAGCTCCCCCCCCAGGGCTTACGAGCAGTACTTC
. | TRBJ1-1 | TRBV5-4 | . | CASSNSAGQTEAFF | TGTGCCAGCAGCAACAGTGCAGGGCAGACTGAAGCTTTCTTT
. | TRBJ2-5 | TRBV4-3 | . | CASSQSVWGETQYF | TGCGCCAGCAGCCAGTCGGTCTGGGGGGAGACCCAGTACTTC
TRBD2 | TRBJ2-2 | TRBV4-3 | . | CASSQRPASGRGLNTGELFF | TGCGCCAGCAGCCAACGTCCGGCTAGCGGGAGGGGGTTGAACACCGGGGAGCTGTTTTTT
. | TRBJ2-2 | TRBV6-5 | once | CASTKGVNTGELFF | TGTGCCAGCACTAAAGGAGTGAACACCGGGGAGCTGTTTTTT
. | TRBJ1-1 | TRBV7-3 | . | CASSFNGGGNTEAFF | TGTGCCAGCAGCTTTAATGGGGGCGGGAACACTGAAGCTTTCTTT
TRBD2 | TRBJ2-1 | TRBV7-2 | once | CASSWTGGAYNEQFF | TGTGCCAGCAGCTGGACGGGGGGGGCCTACAATGAGCAGTTCTTC
TRBD1 | TRBJ1-4 | TRBV2 | . | CASSVDRGFGEKLFF | TGTGCCAGCAGCGTTGACAGGGGGTTCGGAGAAAAACTGTTTTTT
TRBD1 | TRBJ1-2 | TRBV7-9 | . | CASSLEGDRDYGYTF | TGTGCCAGCAGCTTAGAAGGGGACAGAGACTATGGCTACACCTTC
. | TRBJ1-1 | TRBV6-5 | . | CASSYSVGPGNTEAFF | TGTGCCAGCAGTTATAGCGTGGGCCCTGGGAACACTGAAGCTTTCTTT
. | TRBJ1-4 | TRBV5-5 | . | CASSLVLDSRLFF | TGTGCCAGCAGCTTGGTCCTCGACAGTCGACTGTTTTTT
TRBD1 | TRBJ1-5 | TRBV4-3 | . | CASSQDRGLYQPQHF | TGCGCCAGCAGCCAGGACAGGGGGCTTTATCAGCCCCAGCATTTT